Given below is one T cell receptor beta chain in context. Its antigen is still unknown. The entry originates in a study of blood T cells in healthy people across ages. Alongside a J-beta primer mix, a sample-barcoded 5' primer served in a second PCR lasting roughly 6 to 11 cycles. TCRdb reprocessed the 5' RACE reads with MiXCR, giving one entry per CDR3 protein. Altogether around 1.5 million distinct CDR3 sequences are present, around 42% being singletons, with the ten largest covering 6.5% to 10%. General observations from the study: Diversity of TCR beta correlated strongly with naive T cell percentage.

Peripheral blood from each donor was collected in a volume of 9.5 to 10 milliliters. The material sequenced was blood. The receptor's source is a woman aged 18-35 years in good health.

The CDR3 sequence: CASAKGRGAPNTEAFF. The CDR3 DNA follows: TGTGCCAGCGCCAAAGGACGGGGGGCCCCCAACACTGAAGCTTTCTTT. The rearrangement joins TRBV27 to TRBJ1-1; a possible D gene is TRBD1 (6 bases). Germline values: CDR1 MNHEY, CDR2 SMNVEV (reference sequence). The V gene lost 8 bases and the J gene lost 2 bases, with 21 bases spanning the gap. There are 16 residues in the CDR3.